This entry lists 19 T cell receptor beta chains sequenced from one sample in a study of ipilimumab plus nivolumab after autologous stem cell transplantation. The method was immunoSEQ multiplex PCR; TCRdb's version includes in-frame clones alone and lacks a portion of them. The sample holds 20,000 to 30,000 clones, around 83% seen once. The sample in question was PBMCs, obtained in a trial of ipilimumab plus nivolumab as post-transplant consolidation. These receptors all stem from a male donor with diffuse large B-cell lymphoma.

The rearrangement joins TRBV7-2 to TRBJ2-5; 10 bases are a match to TRBD2. Trimming took 5 bases from V and 3 from J; bases not matched to a gene: 6. This CDR3 comprises 15 residues. Per germline, CDR1 SGHTA and CDR2 FQGNSA. CDR3 coding DNA: TGTGCCAGCAGCCCCCAGGGACTAGCGAAAGAGACCCAGTACTTC. It encodes CASSPQGLAKETQYF. Together with reference TRBV7-2 and TRBJ2-5, the CDR3 gives the full variable domain: GAGVSQSPSNKVTEKGKDVELRCDPISGHTALYWYRQSLGQGLEFLIYFQGNSAPDKSGLPSDRFSAERTGGSVSTLTIQRTQQEDSAVYLCASSPQGLAKETQYFGPGTRLLVL.

CDR3 amino acids: CASSPDRHRNEKLFF. The CDR3 DNA sequence: TGTGCCAGCTCACCAGATAGACACCGTAATGAAAAACTGTTTTTT. The rearrangement uses TRBV2 and TRBJ1-4; D remains ambiguous. From germline, CDR1 is SNHLY and CDR2 FYNNEI. This CDR3 has 15 amino acids. Trimming pared 8 bases from V and 4 bases from J, leaving 17 bases between.

Here the CDR3 DNA reads TGTGCCAGCAGCTGGGAGCGAGGGAGGACTGAAGCTTTCTTT. This translates into CASSWERGRTEAFF. This rearrangement joins TRBV6-5 to TRBJ1-1; D not certain. The CDR3 sequence is 14 residues long. Germline V gives CDR1 MNHEY, CDR2 SVGAGI. V was clipped by 6 bases and J by 5 bases, with 16 bases between them.

V usage is TRBV6-6 and J usage is TRBJ2-7, with 7 bases aligning to TRBD1. In germline, CDR1 is MNHNY, CDR2 SVGAGI (reference sequence). The trim removed 5 bases at V and 2 bases at J, leaving 9 bases unmatched. The CDR3 consists of 15 residues. CDR3 protein: CASSETGLGAYEQYF. CDR3 nucleotide sequence: TGTGCCAGCAGTGAGACAGGGCTTGGGGCCTACGAGCAGTACTTC.

This sequence joins TRBV11-2 and TRBJ2-7; TRBD1 aligns across 7 bases. This CDR3 comprises 14 residues. The germline V gene has CDR1 SGHAT and CDR2 FQNNGV. Trimming removed 5 bases from V and 2 bases from J; junction bases left unmatched: 6. CDR3 loop: CASSRGTATYEQYF. In nucleotides, the CDR3 is TGTGCCAGCAGCAGGGGGACAGCCACCTACGAGCAGTACTTC.

The chain combines TRBV19 with TRBJ1-3; perhaps TRBD1 as D (5 bases). CDR3 size: 18 residues. Germline V gene sequence: CDR1 LNHDA, CDR2 SQIVND (reference sequence). The V and J ends lost 5 bases and 0 bases respectively, with 20 bases between them. CDR3: CASSQYPKTANSGNTIYF. CDR3 coding DNA: TGTGCCAGTAGTCAGTACCCGAAGACAGCCAACTCTGGAAACACCATATATTTT.

In nucleotides, the CDR3 is TGCGCCAGCAGTGAGGTCGGACTAGCGGGACAAAATGAGCAGTTCTTC. Protein sequence: CASSEVGLAGQNEQFF. The chain carries TRBV10-1 and TRBJ2-1, with 12 bases that match TRBD2. This CDR3 has 16 residues. With V trimmed by 2 bases and J by 7 bases, 6 bases remained unmatched. Germline CDR1 is WNHNN and CDR2 is SYGVQD (reference sequence).

This clone was seen a single time. The gene calls are TRBV18 and TRBJ1-1, with 8 bases fitting TRBD1. V gave up 2 bases and J gave up 4 bases; unmatched junction bases: 6. The CDR3 sequence is 15 residues long. The germline CDR1 and CDR2 sequences are KGHSH and LQKENI. CDR3 in amino acids: CASSPGQGAATEAFF. CDR3 DNA: TGTGCCAGCTCACCAGGTCAGGGGGCGGCCACTGAAGCTTTCTTT.

The chain carries TRBV15 and TRBJ2-7; possible D gene TRBD1, 6 bases. This CDR3 is built from 16 residues. Trimming pared 0 bases from V and 8 bases from J, leaving 20 bases between. The germline V gene encodes CDR1 LNHNV and CDR2 YYDKDF (reference sequence). CDR3 nucleotide sequence: TGTGCCACCAGCAGAGAACAAGGGGCTACAGGGCGCAAGCAGTACTTC. It specifies CATSREQGATGRKQYF.

The chain is built from TRBV29-1 and TRBJ1-2; D is uncertain. Germline lookup yields CDR1 SQVTM and CDR2 ANQGSEA. V gave up 5 bases and J gave up 3 bases, with 13 bases separating them. There are 13 residues in the CDR3. Here the CDR3 DNA reads TGCAGCGTTCCCCGCGACGATTACTATGGCTACACCTTC. Amino acid sequence: CSVPRDDYYGYTF.

In the case of this clone: Mismatch with germline at one junction end may stem from a read error. V gene TRBV6-5 combines with J gene TRBJ1-2, with TRBD1 matching 8 bases. CDR1 is MNHEY, CDR2 SVGAGI, per germline. The CDR3 spans 15 residues. Written as DNA, the CDR3 is TGTGCCAGCAGGAACCCTGGACAGGGCGGCCATGGATACACCTTC. Translation: CASRNPGQGGHGYTF.

The chain couples TRBV6-5 to TRBJ1-2; no firm D call. Trimming shortened V by 5 bases and J by 2 bases, and 6 bases separated the two germline ends. Per germline, CDR1 MNHEY and CDR2 SVGAGI. This CDR3 region has 12 residues. The chain's CDR3 is CASSQSNYGYTF. In DNA form, the CDR3 reads TGTGCCAGCAGTCAAAGCAACTATGGCTACACCTTC.

The genes are TRBV5-1 and TRBJ2-5; 11 bases line up with TRBD2. Germline V gene sequence: CDR1 SGHRS, CDR2 YFSETQ. J gave up 3 bases and V 2 bases, and 3 bases lay outside the gene matches. CDR3 length: 15 residues. This chain's CDR3 is CASSFPSGGKETQYF. In DNA, the CDR3 is TGCGCCAGCAGCTTCCCTAGCGGGGGGAAAGAGACCCAGTACTTC.

The chain links TRBV10-3 to TRBJ1-5, with 8 bases that match TRBD1. CDR3 size: 15 residues. CDR1 and CDR2 (germline): ENHRY, SYGVKD. The J segment lost 6 bases and the V segment lost 4 bases, leaving 8 bases of the junction unmatched. The CDR3 reads CAISVGQGAGQPQHF. In nucleotides, the CDR3 is TGTGCCATCAGTGTCGGGCAGGGGGCGGGTCAGCCCCAGCATTTT.

This sequence joins TRBV5-8 and TRBJ2-5, with 11 bases identical to TRBD1. The J segment lost 4 bases and the V segment lost 3 bases, leaving 5 bases of the junction unmatched. The length of the CDR3 is 15 residues. Per germline, CDR1 SGHTS and CDR2 YDEGEE. The CDR3 loop is CASSSDRGRLETQYF. CDR3 in DNA: TGTGCCAGCAGCTCGGACAGGGGGCGTTTAGAGACCCAGTACTTC.

In its sample, this clone was seen a few times. The chain links TRBV7-3 to TRBJ1-5, with D uncertain. The CDR3 is 13 residues long. Trimming stripped 1 base from V and 6 bases from J, with 7 bases between. The germline gives CDR1 SGHTA, CDR2 FQGTGA. The CDR3 sequence: CASSLSSGQPQHF. The CDR3 DNA is TGTGCCAGCAGCTTAAGTTCTGGTCAGCCCCAGCATTTT.

The chain carries TRBV18 and TRBJ1-5; no definite D call. The CDR3 spans 14 residues. Looked up from germline, CDR1 is KGHSH and CDR2 is LQKENI. Trimming pared 4 bases from V and 7 bases from J, leaving 14 bases between. This chain's CDR3 is CASSLAEGVQPQHF. The CDR3 bases are TGTGCCAGCTCACTCGCCGAGGGCGTGCAGCCCCAGCATTTT.

The rearrangement links TRBV7-9 to TRBJ1-1, with D hard to call. There are 13 residues in the CDR3. V was trimmed by 5 bases and J by 0 bases, leaving 7 bases between them. Germline CDR1 reads SEHNR; CDR2 reads FQNEAQ (reference sequence). The CDR3 sequence is CASSPRVNTEAFF. The CDR3 DNA reads as TGTGCCAGCAGCCCCCGGGTGAACACTGAAGCTTTCTTT.

The V gene is TRBV6-6, the J gene TRBJ2-5; TRBD2 matches at 8 bases. Germline values: CDR1 MNHNY, CDR2 SVGAGI (reference sequence). The CDR3 spans 14 residues. J gave up 8 bases and V 6 bases, and 11 bases lay outside the gene matches. This chain's CDR3 is CASSTGGGLETQYF. CDR3 DNA sequence: TGTGCCAGCAGCACCGGGGGGGGGCTAGAAACCCAGTACTTC.